This T cell receptor (beta chain) was profiled in a study of blood T cells in healthy people across ages. Those donating, healthy Caucasian individuals from Russia, were aged roughly 6 to 100. A J-beta primer mix and a sample-barcoded 5' primer were used in a second PCR of roughly 7 to 12 cycles. At least 2.5 million CDR3-containing paired-end reads were obtained per sample. TCRdb passed the 5' RACE reads through MiXCR, listing each CDR3 protein once. The table lists about 580,000 distinct CDR3 sequences, around 48% of them singletons. V lost 9 bases to trimming and J lost 9 bases, with 16 bases between them. This CDR3 spans 12 amino acids. The V gene's germline CDR1 is MNHNS and CDR2 SASEGT. Study-wide results and limits: The long-lived group displayed more naive CD4+ cells, plus higher diversity, than the aged donors did.

In the case of this clonotype: The antigen remains unidentified.

This sequence was found in a man older than 75 in good health. Material: blood. The chain has TRBV6-1 and TRBJ2-3; the D gene is possibly TRBD1 (5 bases). The CDR3: CASTGRARTQYF. The CDR3 coding sequence is TGTGCCAGTACAGGAAGGGCTAGAACGCAGTATTTT.